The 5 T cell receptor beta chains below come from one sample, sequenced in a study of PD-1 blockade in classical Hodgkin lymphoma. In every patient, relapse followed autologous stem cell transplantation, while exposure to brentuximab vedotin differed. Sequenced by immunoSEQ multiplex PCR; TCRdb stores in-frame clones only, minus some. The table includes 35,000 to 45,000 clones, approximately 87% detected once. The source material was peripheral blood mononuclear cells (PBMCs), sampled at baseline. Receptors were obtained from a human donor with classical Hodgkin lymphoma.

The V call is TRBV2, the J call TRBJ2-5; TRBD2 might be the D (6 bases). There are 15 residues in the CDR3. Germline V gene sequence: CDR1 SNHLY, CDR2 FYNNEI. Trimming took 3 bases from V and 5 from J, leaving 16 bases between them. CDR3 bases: TGTGCCAGCAGTGATGGCGGGGCTAGACGGGAGACCCAGTACTTC. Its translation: CASSDGGARRETQYF.

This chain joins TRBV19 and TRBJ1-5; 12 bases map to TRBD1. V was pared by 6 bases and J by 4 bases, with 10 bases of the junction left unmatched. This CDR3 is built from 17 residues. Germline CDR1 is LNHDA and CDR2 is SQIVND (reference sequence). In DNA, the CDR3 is TGTGCCAGTAGGCCCCTAGGGGACAGGGGGCCGAATCAGCCCCAGCATTTT. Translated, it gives CASRPLGDRGPNQPQHF.

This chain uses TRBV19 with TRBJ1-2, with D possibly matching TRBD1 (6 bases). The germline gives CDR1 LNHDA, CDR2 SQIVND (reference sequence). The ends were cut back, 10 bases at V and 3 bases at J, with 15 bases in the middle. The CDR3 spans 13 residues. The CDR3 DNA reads TGTGCCACGTCGGCTGGACAGCACTATGGCTACACCTTC. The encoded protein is CATSAGQHYGYTF.

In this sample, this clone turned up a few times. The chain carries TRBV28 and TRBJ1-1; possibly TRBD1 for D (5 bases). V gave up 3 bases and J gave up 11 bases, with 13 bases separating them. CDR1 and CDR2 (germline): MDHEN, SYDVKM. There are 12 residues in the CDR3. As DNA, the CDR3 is TGTGCCAGCAGTTTGGGCGGGGGGATCGCTTTCTTT. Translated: CASSLGGGIAFF.

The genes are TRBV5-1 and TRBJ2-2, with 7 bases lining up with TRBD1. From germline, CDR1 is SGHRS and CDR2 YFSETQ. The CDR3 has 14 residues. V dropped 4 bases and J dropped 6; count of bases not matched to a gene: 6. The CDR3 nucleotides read TGCGCCAGCAGCCCGACAGGGTCCCCCGGGGAGCTGTTTTTT. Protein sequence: CASSPTGSPGELFF. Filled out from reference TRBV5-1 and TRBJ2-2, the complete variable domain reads KAGVTQTPRYLIKTRGQQVTLSCSPISGHRSVSWYQQTPGQGLQFLFEYFSETQRNKGNFPGRFSGRQFSNSRSEMNVSTLELGDSALYLCASSPTGSPGELFFGEGSRLTVL.